These T cell receptor beta chains were read from a single sample in a study of blood T cells in healthy people across ages. TCRdb redid the calling of the 5' RACE reads with MiXCR, one entry per CDR3 protein. The table records more than 650,000 distinct CDR3 sequences, approximately 22% of them present only once. The sample was blood. These receptors were collected from a man aged 65-85 years in good health. Both conserved end residues are part of each CDR3. The D gene is left open where the match is weak. Size is omitted from some rows. Given values are once, few, many or a class for expanded clones.

D gene: NA
V gene: TRBV3-1
J gene: TRBJ2-5
clone size: few
CDR3 protein: CASSQDAIRTVQETQYF
CDR3 DNA: TGTGCCAGCAGCCAAGATGCTATCCGGACTGTCCAAGAGACCCAGTACTTC

D gene: NA
V gene: TRBV18
J gene: TRBJ2-3
clone size: few
CDR3 protein: CASSSADLDTQYF
CDR3 DNA: TGTGCCAGCTCATCTGCGGATCTGGATACGCAGTATTTT

D gene: TRBD2
V gene: TRBV12-3/TRBV12-4
J gene: TRBJ2-7
clone size: NA
CDR3 protein: CASSSTSGLGQYF
CDR3 DNA: TGTGCCAGCAGTTCGACTAGCGGGTTGGGGCAGTACTTC

D gene: NA
V gene: TRBV5-5
J gene: TRBJ2-5
clone size: NA
CDR3 protein: CASSFIAGEQHF
CDR3 DNA: TGTGCCAGCAGCTTTATTGCGGGTGAGCAGCACTTC

D gene: TRBD2
V gene: TRBV18
J gene: TRBJ2-3
clone size: few
CDR3 protein: CASSPQGLAGSDTQYF
CDR3 DNA: TGTGCCAGCTCACCACAGGGACTAGCGGGGTCAGATACGCAGTATTTT

D gene: TRBD1
V gene: TRBV12-3/TRBV12-4
J gene: TRBJ1-1
clone size: few
CDR3 protein: CASRSYGTGAMNTEAFF
CDR3 DNA: TGTGCCAGCAGATCCTACGGGACAGGGGCCATGAACACTGAAGCTTTCTTT

D gene: NA
V gene: TRBV12-3/TRBV12-4
J gene: TRBJ1-2
clone size: NA
CDR3 protein: CASRAGTWHGYTF
CDR3 DNA: TGTGCCAGCAGAGCAGGGACATGGCATGGCTACACCTTC

D gene: NA
V gene: TRBV29-1
J gene: TRBJ2-5
clone size: NA
CDR3 protein: CSVEGLGETQYF
CDR3 DNA: TGCAGCGTTGAAGGCCTGGGTGAGACCCAGTACTTC

D gene: NA
V gene: TRBV11-2
J gene: TRBJ2-5
clone size: NA
CDR3 protein: CASSLVGGGLWETQYF
CDR3 DNA: TGTGCCAGCAGCTTAGTAGGAGGGGGACTTTGGGAGACCCAGTACTTC

D gene: NA
V gene: TRBV7-9
J gene: TRBJ2-1
clone size: NA
CDR3 protein: CTSSLEVNEQFF
CDR3 DNA: TGTACCAGCAGCTTAGAAGTCAATGAGCAGTTCTTC

D gene: NA
V gene: TRBV6-2/TRBV6-3
J gene: TRBJ1-4
clone size: NA
CDR3 protein: CASSYYATNEKLFF
CDR3 DNA: TGTGCCAGCAGTTATTATGCAACTAATGAAAAACTGTTTTTT

D gene: NA
V gene: TRBV13
J gene: TRBJ2-5
clone size: NA
CDR3 protein: CASSTPQVETQYF
CDR3 DNA: TGTGCCAGCAGCACACCTCAGGTTGAGACCCAGTACTTC

D gene: TRBD2
V gene: TRBV7-9
J gene: TRBJ2-2
clone size: NA
CDR3 protein: CASSPRGDYTGELFF
CDR3 DNA: TGTGCCAGCAGTCCGCGGGGGGACTACACCGGGGAGCTGTTTTTT

D gene: NA
V gene: TRBV14
J gene: TRBJ2-5
clone size: few
CDR3 protein: CASSLRRSVVETQYF
CDR3 DNA: TGTGCCAGCAGCCTCCGTCGAAGCGTAGTGGAGACCCAGTACTTC

D gene: TRBD1
V gene: TRBV3-1
J gene: TRBJ1-2
clone size: NA
CDR3 protein: CASSQEGQGASSAF
CDR3 DNA: TGTGCCAGCAGCCAAGAGGGACAGGGGGCGAGTTCCGCCTTC

D gene: NA
V gene: TRBV25-1
J gene: TRBJ1-5
clone size: few
CDR3 protein: CASSEGGNIGQPQHF
CDR3 DNA: TGTGCCAGCAGTGAGGGGGGCAATATTGGTCAGCCCCAGCATTTT

D gene: NA
V gene: TRBV4-1
J gene: TRBJ2-7
clone size: NA
CDR3 protein: CASSQVEQGYEQYF
CDR3 DNA: TGCGCCAGCAGCCAAGTGGAACAGGGCTACGAGCAGTACTTC

D gene: NA
V gene: TRBV7-2
J gene: TRBJ2-1
clone size: NA
CDR3 protein: CASSSEGRSSYNEQFF
CDR3 DNA: TGTGCCAGCAGCTCCGAAGGACGGAGCTCCTACAATGAGCAGTTCTTC

D gene: NA
V gene: TRBV12-3/TRBV12-4
J gene: TRBJ2-3
clone size: NA
CDR3 protein: CASRLTTDTQYF
CDR3 DNA: TGTGCCAGCAGACTGACCACAGATACGCAGTATTTT

D gene: TRBD1
V gene: TRBV3-1
J gene: TRBJ2-1
clone size: NA
CDR3 protein: CASSQALGSLGQVDNEQFF
CDR3 DNA: TGTGCCAGCAGCCAAGCTTTAGGTAGTTTGGGACAGGTCGACAATGAGCAGTTCTTC

D gene: NA
V gene: TRBV13
J gene: TRBJ1-1
clone size: NA
CDR3 protein: CASNAEAFF
CDR3 DNA: TGTGCCAGCAACGCAGAAGCTTTCTTT

D gene: NA
V gene: TRBV3-1
J gene: TRBJ2-3
clone size: few
CDR3 protein: CASRSLGADTQYF
CDR3 DNA: TGTGCCAGCAGATCCCTAGGGGCAGATACGCAGTATTTT